The rows below give T cell receptor beta chains drawn from one sample of a study of T-cell memory formation after mild COVID-19. One entry per CDR3 protein, called by TCRdb with MiXCR from the 5' RACE reads. The sample includes about 200,000 distinct CDR3 sequences, roughly 17% seen only once; the top ten take more than 2%. Sequencing was done on a sample of PBMCs or a T cell subset sorted from them (not recorded which). These receptors all stem from an adult woman who had mild COVID-19 (a few samples of this study predate the infection). Cell type and time point are not known. The CDR3 runs from the conserved cysteine through the conserved F or W. The size field is filled for only some rows; it gives once, few, many or a size class.

TRBV24-1	NA	TRBJ2-5	CATSTRETQYF
TRBV29-1	many	TRBJ2-1	CSACESSYNEQFF
TRBV11-2	NA	TRBJ2-3	CASSFGPRGTDTQYF
TRBV19	NA	TRBJ1-5	CASRTIGKISGNQPQHF
TRBV15	few	TRBJ1-5	CATSKEGGHQPQHF
TRBV27	many	TRBJ2-1	CASRRTSRNEQFF
TRBV7-2	NA	TRBJ2-3	CASSLAGRASTDTQYF
TRBV7-9	many	TRBJ2-3	CASSLSGGATDTQYF
TRBV6-2/TRBV6-3	NA	TRBJ2-6	CATYRQGTGANVLTF
TRBV12-3/TRBV12-4	many	TRBJ2-6	CATPPSGSGANVLTF
TRBV24-1	few	TRBJ2-3	CATSDTGQGAGDTQYF
TRBV10-3	NA	TRBJ1-1	CAISGTGRVFTEAFF
TRBV6-2/TRBV6-3	few	TRBJ2-1	CASSPPGTPYNEQFF
TRBV3-1	NA	TRBJ1-2	CASSHLRRDYTF
TRBV15	NA	TRBJ2-1	CATSRDELAGGGQFF
TRBV10-3	NA	TRBJ2-3	CAITPGGLAGTDTQYF
TRBV2	few	TRBJ2-7	CASKRGGEQYF
TRBV29-1	few	TRBJ1-2	CSVGGLYRVKGWSAGYTF
TRBV4-3	NA	TRBJ2-1	CASSQVPLPGDEQFF
TRBV27	NA	TRBJ2-7	CASSLQPPGRGGQQQYF
TRBV7-6	NA	TRBJ2-1	CASSSRHSQGNEQFF
TRBV5-1	NA	TRBJ1-3	CASSFQGGPGNTIYF
TRBV7-2	NA	TRBJ2-5	CASSQGSKETQYF
TRBV20-1	few	TRBJ1-2	CSARDKGTSSGYTF
TRBV6-2/TRBV6-3	NA	TRBJ1-1	CASRPPTRQTEAFF
TRBV6-5	few	TRBJ1-3	CASRRGISGNTIYF
TRBV29-1	few	TRBJ2-5	CSVGLLQETQYF
TRBV18	NA	TRBJ1-1	CASPPQDASVTEAFF
TRBV4-3	few	TRBJ2-7	CASSQDSLAGGLAYEQYF
TRBV9	few	TRBJ1-2	CASSRGTSLSGYTF
TRBV7-6	few	TRBJ1-1	CASSSPTRSRNTEAFF
TRBV7-3	NA	TRBJ1-6	CASSLTEGGWSPLHF
TRBV12-3/TRBV12-4	NA	TRBJ2-3	CASSLGTRRQYF
TRBV7-2	few	TRBJ2-7	CASSSTSGVSYEQYF
TRBV18	few	TRBJ1-1	CASSPDLTGELGGTEAFF
TRBV20-1	NA	TRBJ1-5	CSARDGGASVSQPQHF
TRBV2	NA	TRBJ2-3	CASTGLDRNTQYF
TRBV7-9	NA	TRBJ2-3	CASSRLSGRSTDTQYF
TRBV5-6	NA	TRBJ1-2	CASSSGHRSYTF
TRBV29-1	many	TRBJ2-3	CSAVAGGRGDTQYF
TRBV11-2	many	TRBJ2-1	CASSPGSGRVYEQFF
TRBV4-1	few	TRBJ2-1	CASSQNPGLASYNEQFF
TRBV24-1	NA	TRBJ2-2	CATSEGLGELFF
TRBV11-2	NA	TRBJ2-3	CASSTGANTDTQYF
TRBV12-3/TRBV12-4	few	TRBJ2-1	CATSLLAGGRGEQFF
TRBV3-1	few	TRBJ2-1	CASSQGDTYNEQFF
TRBV5-1	few	TRBJ1-1	CASSLEWRARAFF
TRBV5-1	few	TRBJ2-3	CASGSWDSSTDTQYF
TRBV5-1	NA	TRBJ1-5	CASSLAPGTGVRDQPQHF
TRBV7-2	few	TRBJ2-4	CASSAFPGLANIQYF
TRBV24-1	NA	TRBJ1-2	CATSKGLGYGYTF
TRBV6-5	few	TRBJ2-3	CASSPGATSTDTQYF
TRBV18	NA	TRBJ1-1	CASSPQEQGTEAFF
TRBV5-1	NA	TRBJ2-1	CASSSQAGGHNEQFF
TRBV20-1	NA	TRBJ2-2	CSARAGTGATGELFF
TRBV11-2	NA	TRBJ2-1	CASSTTASGGYNEQFF
TRBV7-9	few	TRBJ1-2	CASSLAAGSYGYTF
TRBV14	NA	TRBJ1-1	CASSQSRNTEAFF
TRBV9	NA	TRBJ2-3	CASSVAESQRAGFTDTQYF
TRBV10-3	NA	TRBJ2-3	CAISVGGGKDTQYF